Here is one T cell receptor (beta chain) with its context. Only a few counts were recorded for this clonotype. It has no known antigen specificity. No much larger clone is present one base from it, and per-base qualities are unavailable. Only healthy Caucasian donors were included. Three pairs of female monozygotic twins, all aged roughly 18 to 29 years, were included in the twin cohort. CD4+ and CD8+ T cell populations were isolated with positive isolation kits from Invitrogen. These data are taken from a study of identical twins (dated by TCRdb to the mid-2010s). Turning to the overall study: TCR alpha and beta repertoires from monozygotic twins, unrelated adults of various ages and cord blood were deep-sequenced to test whether fetal clonotypes persist. To rule out contamination, the twin experiments were replicated at different times with different library preparation protocols. Beyond this particular receptor, the publication reports: A weaker excess of twin sharing was found in beta out-of-frame sequences because the signal-to-noise ratio was lowered by fewer shared sequences. Because the same donors could not be followed over many years, the conclusions relied on cross-sectional statistical analysis. Invariant T cells such as MAIT and iNKT could partly confound zero-insertion analyses, though diverse VJ usage argued against this for most clonotypes. Out-of-frame TCR alpha sharing in monozygotic twins was systematically underestimated by recombination models, whereas sharing between unrelated individuals was in agreement with the recombination models. Abundant cord blood beta clonotypes had fewer insertions, young adult naive repertoires showed a similar but weaker trend, and memory repertoires showed no such trend. Compared with coincidental sharing between unrelated individuals, out-of-frame TCR alpha sequences shared between twins had an excess of sequences with low generation probability.

Spanning cysteine to phenylalanine, the CDR3 consists of 15 amino acids. Here the CDR3 DNA is all that survives: 45 bases in frame from base 1. The germline V gene yields ENHRY for CDR1 and SYGVKD for CDR2. Cut back by 6 bases and 8 bases, the V and J ends lie 20 bases apart. Library creation used 5' RACE. TCRdb shows the sequencer as Illumina HiSeq 2000. Template switching added a universal primer binding site, and the final cDNA carried a unique molecular identifier that allowed TCR cDNA molecules to be counted accurately. Specific primers in the conserved constant-segment region were used to synthesize first-strand cDNA for TCR alpha and beta chains. Each cDNA library was double barcoded, with a SMART-Mk sample barcode plus Illumina barcodes, to control for contamination. TruSeq adapter sequences, together with Illumina sample barcodes, were added in two successive PCR steps. The TCR alpha and beta cDNA libraries were sequenced on the Illumina HiSeq platform using custom primers. The paper's data handling went like this. MiGEC processed the raw reads to extract unique molecular identifiers, while MiXCR was used to determine the CDR3 positions. For each individual, recombination models were inferred using an EM algorithm with the repgenHMM and IGoR tools. Shared clonotype analysis was performed with the tcR package in R, normalizing sharing by the product of cloneset sizes. Out-of-frame nonproductive sequences were analyzed to study raw recombination free of thymic and clonal selection effects. TCRdb itself trimmed the public reads at Q25 with fastp, ran MiXCR and retained productive beta chains. Each entry is one CDR3 protein sequence, shown with its most common DNA and genes. The V and J calls reflect TCRdb's pipeline rather than the authors' work. This sample gives approximately 550,000 distinct CDR3 sequences in total; 20% to 25% of them show up just once. The top ten hold 0.48% of the sample.

These data also formed part of another study, on yellow fever vaccine responses in identical twins. Per that second paper: According to the authors, the vaccine-induced T cell response in identical twins seemed to be partly convergent and partly specific to each individual. In identical twins, the study followed T cell clones that responded to the vaccine with precision.

The rearranged chain carries TRBV10-3 and TRBJ2-1, and the D gene may be TRBD1, 8 bases matching. The clonotype originates from a woman under 30 in good health. The specimen was CD4+ T cells sorted from blood. The DNA is TGTGCCATCAGAGGGACTATACAGGGGGTGGATGAGCAGTTCTTC. This codes for CAIRGTIQGVDEQFF.